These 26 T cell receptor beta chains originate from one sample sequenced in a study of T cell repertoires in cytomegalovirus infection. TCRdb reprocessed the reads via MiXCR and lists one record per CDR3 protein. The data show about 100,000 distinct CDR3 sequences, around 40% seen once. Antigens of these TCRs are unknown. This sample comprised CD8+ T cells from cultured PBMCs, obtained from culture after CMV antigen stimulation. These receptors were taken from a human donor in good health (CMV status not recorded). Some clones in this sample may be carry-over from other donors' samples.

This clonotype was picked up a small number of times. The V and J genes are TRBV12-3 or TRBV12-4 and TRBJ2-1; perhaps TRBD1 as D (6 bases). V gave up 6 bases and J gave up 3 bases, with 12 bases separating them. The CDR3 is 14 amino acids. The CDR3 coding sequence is TGTGCCAGCAGGCGAGGGGGTATCTACAATGAGCAGTTCTTC. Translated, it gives CASRRGGIYNEQFF.

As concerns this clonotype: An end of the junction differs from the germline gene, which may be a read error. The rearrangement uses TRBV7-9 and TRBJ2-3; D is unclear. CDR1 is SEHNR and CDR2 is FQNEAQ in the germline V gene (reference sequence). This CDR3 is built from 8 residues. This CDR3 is CASSLAPF. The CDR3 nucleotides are TGTGCCAGCAGCTTAGCCCCCTTT. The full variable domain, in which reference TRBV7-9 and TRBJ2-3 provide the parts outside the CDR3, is DTGVSQNPRHKITKRGQNVTFRCDPISEHNRLYWYRQTLGQGPEFLTYFQNEAQLEKSRLLSDRFSAERPKGSFSTLEIQRTEQGDSAMYLCASSLAPFGPGTRLTVL.

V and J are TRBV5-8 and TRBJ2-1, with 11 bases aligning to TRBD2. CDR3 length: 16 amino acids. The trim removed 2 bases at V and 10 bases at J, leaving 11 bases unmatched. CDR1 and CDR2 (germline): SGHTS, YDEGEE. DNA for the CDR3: TGTGCCAGCAGCTTCCTAGCGGGGGGTCTAAATGGAGAGCAGTTCTTC. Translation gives CASSFLAGGLNGEQFF.

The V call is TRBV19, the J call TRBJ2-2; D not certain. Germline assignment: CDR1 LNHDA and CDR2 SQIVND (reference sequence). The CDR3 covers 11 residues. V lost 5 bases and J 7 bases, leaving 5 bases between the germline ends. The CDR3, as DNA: TGTGCCAGTAGTTGGGTCGGGGAGCTGTTTTTT. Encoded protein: CASSWVGELFF.

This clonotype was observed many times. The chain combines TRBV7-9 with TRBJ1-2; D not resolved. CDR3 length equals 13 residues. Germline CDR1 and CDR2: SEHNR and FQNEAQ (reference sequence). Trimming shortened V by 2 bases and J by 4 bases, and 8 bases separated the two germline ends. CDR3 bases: TGTGCCAGCAGCTTACTGGGGAGCTATGGCTACACCTTC. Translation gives CASSLLGSYGYTF.

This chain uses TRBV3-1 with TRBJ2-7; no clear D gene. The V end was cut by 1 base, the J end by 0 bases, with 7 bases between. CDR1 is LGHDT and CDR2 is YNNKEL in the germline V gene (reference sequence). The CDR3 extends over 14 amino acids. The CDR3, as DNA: TGTGCCAGCAGCCAAGCTAGTAGCTCCTACGAGCAGTACTTC. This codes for CASSQASSSYEQYF.

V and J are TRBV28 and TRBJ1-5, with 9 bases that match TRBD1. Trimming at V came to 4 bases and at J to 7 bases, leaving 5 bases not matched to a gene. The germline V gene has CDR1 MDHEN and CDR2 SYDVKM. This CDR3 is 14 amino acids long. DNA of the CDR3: TGTGCCAGCAGTTCGGGACAGGGTATCCAGCCCCAGCATTTT. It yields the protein CASSSGQGIQPQHF. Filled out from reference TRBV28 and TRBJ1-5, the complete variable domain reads DVKVTQSSRYLVKRTGEKVFLECVQDMDHENMFWYRQDPGLGLRLIYFSYDVKMKEKGDIPEGYSVSREKKERFSLILESASTNQTSMYLCASSSGQGIQPQHFGDGTRLSIL.

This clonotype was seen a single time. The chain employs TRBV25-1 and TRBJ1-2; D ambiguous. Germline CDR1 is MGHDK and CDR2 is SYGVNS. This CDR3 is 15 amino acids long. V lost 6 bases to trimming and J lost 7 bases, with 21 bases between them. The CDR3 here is CASSGLGELPPGYTF. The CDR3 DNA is TGTGCCAGCAGCGGTCTAGGCGAATTGCCCCCTGGCTACACCTTC.

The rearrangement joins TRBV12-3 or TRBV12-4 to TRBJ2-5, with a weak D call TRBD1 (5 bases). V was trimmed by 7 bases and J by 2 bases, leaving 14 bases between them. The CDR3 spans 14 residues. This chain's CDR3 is CASNSQGLQETQYF. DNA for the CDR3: TGTGCCAGCAATAGTCAGGGTCTACAAGAGACCCAGTACTTC.

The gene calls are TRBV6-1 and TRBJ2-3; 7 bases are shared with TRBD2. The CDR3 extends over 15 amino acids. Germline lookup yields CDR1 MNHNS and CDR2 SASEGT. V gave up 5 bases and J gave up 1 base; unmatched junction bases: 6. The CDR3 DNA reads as TGTGCCAGCAGTTACCAGGGAGGGGGCACAGATACGCAGTATTTT. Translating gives CASSYQGGGTDTQYF.

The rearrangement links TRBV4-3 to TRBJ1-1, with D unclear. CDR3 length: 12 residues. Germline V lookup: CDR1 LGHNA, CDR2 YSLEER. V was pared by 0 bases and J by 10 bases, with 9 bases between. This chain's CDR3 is CASSQDGISAFF. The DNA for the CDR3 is TGCGCCAGCAGCCAAGACGGAATCTCAGCTTTCTTT.

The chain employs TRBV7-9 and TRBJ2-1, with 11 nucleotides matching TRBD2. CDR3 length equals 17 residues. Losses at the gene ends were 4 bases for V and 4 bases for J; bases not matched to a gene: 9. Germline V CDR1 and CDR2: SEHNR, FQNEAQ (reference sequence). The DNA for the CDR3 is TGTGCCAGCAGCTCACCACTGACTAGCGGGGTTTACAATGAGCAGTTCTTC. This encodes CASSSPLTSGVYNEQFF. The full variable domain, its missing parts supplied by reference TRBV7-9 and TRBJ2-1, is DTGVSQNPRHKITKRGQNVTFRCDPISEHNRLYWYRQTLGQGPEFLTYFQNEAQLEKSRLLSDRFSAERPKGSFSTLEIQRTEQGDSAMYLCASSSPLTSGVYNEQFFGPGTRLTVL.

The CDR3 protein is CASQDATYEQYF. The CDR3 coding sequence is TGTGCCAGTCAGGACGCCACCTACGAGCAGTACTTC. The chain combines TRBV19 with TRBJ2-7; D remains unclear. Trimming stripped 8 bases from V and 2 bases from J, with 10 bases between. This CDR3 is built from 12 residues. CDR1 and CDR2 (germline): LNHDA, SQIVND (reference sequence).

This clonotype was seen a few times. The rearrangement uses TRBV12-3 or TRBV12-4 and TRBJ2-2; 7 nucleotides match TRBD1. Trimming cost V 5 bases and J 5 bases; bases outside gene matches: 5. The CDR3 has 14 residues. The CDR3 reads CASSDRVGTGELFF. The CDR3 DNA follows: TGTGCCAGCAGTGACAGGGTCGGGACCGGGGAGCTGTTTTTT.

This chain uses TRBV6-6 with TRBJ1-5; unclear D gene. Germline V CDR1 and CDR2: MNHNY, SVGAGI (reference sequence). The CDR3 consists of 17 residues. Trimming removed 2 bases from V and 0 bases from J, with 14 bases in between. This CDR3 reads CASSYGPDIHSNQPQHF. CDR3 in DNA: TGTGCCAGCAGTTACGGTCCAGATATTCATAGCAATCAGCCCCAGCATTTT.

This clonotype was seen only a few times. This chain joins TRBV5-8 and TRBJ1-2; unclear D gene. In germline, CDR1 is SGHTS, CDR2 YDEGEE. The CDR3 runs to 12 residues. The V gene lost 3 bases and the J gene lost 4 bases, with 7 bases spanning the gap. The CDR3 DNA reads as TGTGCCAGCAGCTCACCAGCCTATGGCTACACCTTC. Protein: CASSSPAYGYTF. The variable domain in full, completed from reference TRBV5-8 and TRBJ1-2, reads EAGVTQSPTHLIKTRGQQATLRCSPISGHTSVYWYQQALGLGLQFLLWYDEGEERNRGNFPPRFSGRQFPNYSSELNVNALELEDSALYLCASSSPAYGYTFGSGTRLTVV.

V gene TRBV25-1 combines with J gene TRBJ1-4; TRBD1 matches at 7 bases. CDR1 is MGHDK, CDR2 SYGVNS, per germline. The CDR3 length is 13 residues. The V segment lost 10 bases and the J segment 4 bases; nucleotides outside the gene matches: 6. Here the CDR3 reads CATMGQYNEKLFF. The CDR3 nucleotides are TGTGCCACTATGGGACAGTATAATGAAAAACTGTTTTTT.

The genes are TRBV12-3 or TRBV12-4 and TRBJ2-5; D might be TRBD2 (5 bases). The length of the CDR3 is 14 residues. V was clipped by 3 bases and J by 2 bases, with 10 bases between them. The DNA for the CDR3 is TGTGCCAGCAGTTTTAGGCGGGTACAAGAGACCCAGTACTTC. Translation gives CASSFRRVQETQYF.

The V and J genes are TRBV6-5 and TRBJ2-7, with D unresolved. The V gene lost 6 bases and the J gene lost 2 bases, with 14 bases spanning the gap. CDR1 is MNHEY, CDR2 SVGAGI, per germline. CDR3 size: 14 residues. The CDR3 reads CASSSPDGTYEQYF. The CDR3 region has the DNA TGTGCCAGCAGCTCTCCGGACGGAACCTACGAGCAGTACTTC.

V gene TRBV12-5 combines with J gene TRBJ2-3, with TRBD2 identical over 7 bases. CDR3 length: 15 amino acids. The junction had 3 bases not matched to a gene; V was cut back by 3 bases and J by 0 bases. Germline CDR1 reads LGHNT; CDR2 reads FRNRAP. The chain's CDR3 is CASGFRGDSTDTQYF. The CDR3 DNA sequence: TGTGCTAGTGGTTTTCGGGGGGACAGCACAGATACGCAGTATTTT.

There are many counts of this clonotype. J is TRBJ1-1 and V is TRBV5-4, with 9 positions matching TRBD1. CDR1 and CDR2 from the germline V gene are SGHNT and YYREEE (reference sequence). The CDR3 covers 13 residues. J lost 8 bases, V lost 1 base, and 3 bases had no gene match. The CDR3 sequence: CASSLRGTGEAFF. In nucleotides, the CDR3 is TGTGCCAGCAGCTTGCGCGGGACAGGGGAAGCTTTCTTT.

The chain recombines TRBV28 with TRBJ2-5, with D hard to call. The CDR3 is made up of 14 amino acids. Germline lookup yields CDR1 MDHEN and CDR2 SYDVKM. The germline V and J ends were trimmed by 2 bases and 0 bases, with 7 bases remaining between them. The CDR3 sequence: CASSLMWYQETQYF. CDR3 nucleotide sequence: TGTGCCAGCAGTTTAATGTGGTACCAAGAGACCCAGTACTTC. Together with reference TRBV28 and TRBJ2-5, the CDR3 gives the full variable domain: DVKVTQSSRYLVKRTGEKVFLECVQDMDHENMFWYRQDPGLGLRLIYFSYDVKMKEKGDIPEGYSVSREKKERFSLILESASTNQTSMYLCASSLMWYQETQYFGPGTRLLVL.

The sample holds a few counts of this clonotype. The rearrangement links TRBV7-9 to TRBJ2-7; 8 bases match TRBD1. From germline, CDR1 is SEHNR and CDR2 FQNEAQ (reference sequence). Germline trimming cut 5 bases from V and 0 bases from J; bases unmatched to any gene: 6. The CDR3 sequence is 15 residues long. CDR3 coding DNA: TGTGCCAGCAGCCCGGGACAGGATAACTCCTACGAGCAGTACTTC. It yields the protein CASSPGQDNSYEQYF.

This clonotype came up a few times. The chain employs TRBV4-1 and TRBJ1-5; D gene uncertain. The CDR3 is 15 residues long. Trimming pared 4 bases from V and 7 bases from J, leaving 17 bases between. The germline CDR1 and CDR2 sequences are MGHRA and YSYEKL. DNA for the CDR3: TGCGCCAGCAGCCCCAAGTTGGCCTTTGGGCAGCCCCAGCATTTT. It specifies CASSPKLAFGQPQHF.

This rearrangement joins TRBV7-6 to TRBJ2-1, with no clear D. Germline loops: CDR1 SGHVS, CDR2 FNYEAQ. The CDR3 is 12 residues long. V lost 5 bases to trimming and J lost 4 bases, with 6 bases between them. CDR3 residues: CASSPEYNEQFF. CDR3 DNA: TGTGCCAGCAGCCCAGAATACAATGAGCAGTTCTTC.

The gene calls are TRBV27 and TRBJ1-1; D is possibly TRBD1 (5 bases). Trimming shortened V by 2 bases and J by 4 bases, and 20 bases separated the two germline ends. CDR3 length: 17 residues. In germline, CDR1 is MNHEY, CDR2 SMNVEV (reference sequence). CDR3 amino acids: CASSLTQGSVYGTEAFF. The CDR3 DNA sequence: TGTGCCAGCAGTTTAACCCAGGGTAGTGTCTATGGCACTGAAGCTTTCTTT.